The 29 T cell receptor beta chains listed next were all sequenced from one sample in a study of Ad26.COV2.S vaccination and SARS-CoV-2 variants. Produced via immunoSEQ multiplex PCR; TCRdb's table is partial and in-frame only. Among about 350,000 clones, about 91% were seen once, and the ten largest hold roughly 3.9%. This material consisted of peripheral blood, taken after recovery from COVID-19. The receptor source for this set is a human donor who had recovered from COVID-19.

The gene calls are TRBV9 and TRBJ2-1; TRBD2 agrees at 11 bases. After removal of 3 bases from V and 14 bases from J, the junction contained 10 bases not matched to a gene. Germline V gives CDR1 SGDLS, CDR2 YYNGEE. The CDR3 contains 14 residues. CDR3 loop: CASSERASGGTEFF. The CDR3 region has the DNA TGTGCCAGCAGCGAGAGGGCTAGCGGGGGGACGGAGTTCTTC. The full variable domain, with the rest looked up from reference TRBV9 and TRBJ2-1, is DSGVTQTPKHLITATGQRVTLRCSPRSGDLSVYWYQQSLDQGLQFLIQYYNGEERAKGNILERFSAQQFPDLHSELNLSSLELGDSALYFCASSERASGGTEFFGPGTRLTVL.

The sample holds one count of this clone. V is TRBV7-9 and J is TRBJ2-3; D possibly corresponds to TRBD1 (5 bases). V was pared by 2 bases and J by 2 bases, with 11 bases between. The CDR3 covers 15 residues. The germline V gene encodes CDR1 SEHNR and CDR2 FQNEAQ (reference sequence). The CDR3 DNA reads TGTGCCAGCAGCTTAAGGGGCAGGCCCACAGATACGCAGTATTTT. Translated: CASSLRGRPTDTQYF. The full variable domain, rest sourced from reference TRBV7-9 and TRBJ2-3, is DTGVSQNPRHKITKRGQNVTFRCDPISEHNRLYWYRQTLGQGPEFLTYFQNEAQLEKSRLLSDRFSAERPKGSFSTLEIQRTEQGDSAMYLCASSLRGRPTDTQYFGPGTRLTVL.

This clone was observed a single time. The rearrangement links TRBV4-3 to TRBJ2-7, with 9 bases matching TRBD1. Per germline, CDR1 LGHNA and CDR2 YSLEER. This CDR3 region has 15 residues. Unmatched junction bases numbered 8, after V lost 4 bases and J lost 4 bases. The CDR3 region has the DNA TGCGCCAGCAGCCCAAGGGACAGGGCCGGGTACGAGCAGTACTTC. It translates to CASSPRDRAGYEQYF.

As DNA, the CDR3 is TGTGCCAGCAGCGGCGACAGACTCAGCTCCTACGAGCAGTACTTC. Translating it yields CASSGDRLSSYEQYF. This chain connects TRBV7-2 to TRBJ2-7, with TRBD1 as a possible D gene (5 bases). The V gene lost 5 bases and the J gene lost 0 bases, with 14 bases spanning the gap. The CDR3 is 15 residues long. CDR1 is SGHTA, CDR2 FQGNSA, per germline.

The V gene is TRBV6-6, the J gene TRBJ2-2; D assignment may be TRBD1 or TRBD2 (5 bases each). The germline V gene has CDR1 MNHNY and CDR2 SVGAGI (reference sequence). Trimming took off 11 bases at V and 6 bases at J, with 19 bases between the two ends. The CDR3 contains 14 residues. The CDR3 bases are TGTGCCTCGACCGGGACGGTTATTGCCGGGGAGCTGTTTTTT. This codes for CASTGTVIAGELFF.

This chain connects TRBV25-1 to TRBJ1-2, with TRBD1 identical over 7 bases. Losses at the gene ends were 2 bases for V and 2 bases for J; bases not matched to a gene: 5. CDR3 length: 15 amino acids. CDR1 and CDR2 from the germline V gene are MGHDK and SYGVNS. CDR3 in amino acids: CASSEGGGQNYGYTF. The CDR3 bases are TGTGCCAGCAGTGAAGGAGGGGGCCAGAACTATGGCTACACCTTC.

The V call is TRBV6-5, the J call TRBJ2-7; perhaps TRBD2 as D (6 bases). The length of the CDR3 is 12 residues. Germline assignment: CDR1 MNHEY and CDR2 SVGAGI. Trimming left V 8 bases short and J 2 bases short, with 10 bases between. DNA for the CDR3: TGTGCCAGCTGGGAGGAGCCCTACGAGCAGTACTTC. Its translation is CASWEEPYEQYF.

This chain joins TRBV19 and TRBJ1-1; a weak D match, TRBD1 (6 bases). V dropped 7 bases and J dropped 10 bases, with 19 bases sitting between them. CDR3 length: 13 amino acids. The germline V gene encodes CDR1 LNHDA and CDR2 SQIVND (reference sequence). Written as DNA, the CDR3 is TGTGCCAGTACTATGGAGAGGGGGACGGGAGCTTTCTTT. Translating it yields CASTMERGTGAFF.

The rearrangement uses TRBV6-1 and TRBJ1-5; 7 bases match TRBD1. Looked up from germline, CDR1 is MNHNS and CDR2 is SASEGT. J lost 3 bases, V lost 6 bases, and 5 bases had no gene match. The CDR3 totals 14 residues. CDR3 sequence: CASRPGQDNQPQHF. CDR3 bases: TGTGCCAGCAGACCCGGACAGGACAATCAGCCCCAGCATTTT.

This chain uses TRBV18 with TRBJ2-7, with D perhaps being TRBD1 or TRBD2 (5 bases each). Trimming stripped 0 bases from V and 1 base from J, with 16 bases between. There are 17 residues in the CDR3. From germline, CDR1 is KGHSH and CDR2 LQKENI. For the CDR3, the DNA is TGTGCCAGCTCACCACCCGGGGCTGGAGGCTTTTCCTACGAGCAGTACTTC. It is translated as CASSPPGAGGFSYEQYF.

The chain recombines TRBV19 with TRBJ1-1; TRBD1 might be the D (6 bases). The CDR3 runs to 14 residues. Per the germline V gene, CDR1 is LNHDA and CDR2 is SQIVND (reference sequence). Trimming stripped 6 bases from V and 3 bases from J, with 14 bases between. CDR3 loop: CASRIQGPYTEAFF. CDR3 in DNA: TGTGCCAGTAGGATACAGGGTCCTTACACTGAAGCTTTCTTT.

The table lists this clone with a count of one. The gene calls are TRBV18 and TRBJ2-1; TRBD1 aligns across 7 bases. This CDR3 has 17 residues. CDR1 and CDR2 (germline): KGHSH, LQKENI. Unmatched junction bases numbered 15, after V lost 6 bases and J lost 4 bases. CDR3 nucleotide sequence: TGTGCCAGCTCTCCCGGGACAGACTATCGGTCGTACAATGAGCAGTTCTTC. Residues: CASSPGTDYRSYNEQFF.

The CDR3: CASSLGRHTAEAFF. The CDR3 DNA follows: TGTGCCAGCAGCTTGGGCCGACATACTGCTGAAGCTTTCTTT. This rearrangement joins TRBV5-8 to TRBJ1-1, with D uncertain. V was trimmed by 0 bases and J by 6 bases, leaving 12 bases between them. Germline CDR1 reads SGHTS; CDR2 reads YDEGEE. The CDR3 has 14 residues.

This sequence joins TRBV7-6 and TRBJ2-3; D perhaps matches TRBD1 (7 bases). V lost 0 bases and J 0 bases, leaving 16 bases between the germline ends. The length of the CDR3 is 18 residues. Germline loops: CDR1 SGHVS, CDR2 FNYEAQ. The CDR3: CASSLAPATGRSTDTQYF. CDR3 DNA sequence: TGTGCCAGCAGCTTAGCCCCCGCGACAGGGAGGAGCACAGATACGCAGTATTTT.

V gene TRBV3-1 (or the pseudogene TRBV3-2) combines with J gene TRBJ2-7; 7 positions match TRBD2. The CDR3 covers 14 residues. CDR1 LGHDT and CDR2 YNNKEL come from the germline V gene (reference sequence). The trim removed 4 bases at V and 6 bases at J, leaving 9 bases unmatched. The CDR3: CASSPSGERREQYF. DNA for the CDR3: TGTGCCAGCAGCCCGAGCGGGGAAAGGCGCGAGCAGTACTTC.

V and J are TRBV6-2 or TRBV6-3 and TRBJ2-2; perhaps TRBD2 as D (5 bases). Trimming stripped 2 bases from V and 4 bases from J, with 5 bases between. The CDR3 runs to 13 residues. Germline V gives CDR1 MNHEY, CDR2 SVGEGT. CDR3 amino acids: CASSYAGTGELFF. CDR3 in DNA: TGTGCCAGCAGTTACGCGGGCACCGGGGAGCTGTTTTTT.

The chain joins TRBV18 to TRBJ1-2; 9 bases are a match to TRBD1. Losses at the gene ends were 3 bases for V and 0 bases for J; bases not matched to a gene: 11. The germline CDR1 and CDR2 sequences are KGHSH and LQKENI. The CDR3 sequence is 18 residues long. CDR3 loop: CASSPMDRGLPTNYGYTF. The CDR3 bases are TGTGCCAGCTCACCGATGGACAGGGGCCTACCAACTAACTATGGCTACACCTTC.

This rearrangement joins TRBV11-2 to TRBJ1-4, with D possibly TRBD1 on 6 matching bases. CDR1 is SGHAT and CDR2 is FQNNGV in the germline V gene. The V and J ends lost 1 base and 8 bases respectively, with 14 bases between them. The CDR3 consists of 15 residues. DNA of the CDR3: TGTGCCAGCAGCTTAGTGGGGGGGCTGGGAGAAAAACTGTTTTTT. It translates to CASSLVGGLGEKLFF.

The CDR3 here is CASSLRGTETQYF. The CDR3 DNA follows: TGTGCCAGCTCCCTGAGGGGAACGGAGACCCAGTACTTC. The chain carries TRBV6-5 and TRBJ2-5, with D possibly called TRBD1 or TRBD2 (5 bases each). The germline V gene encodes CDR1 MNHEY and CDR2 SVGAGI. V lost 8 bases and J lost 5, with 15 bases in between. CDR3 size: 13 residues.

The gene calls are TRBV27 and TRBJ1-6, with D unclear. CDR1 and CDR2 (germline): MNHEY, SMNVEV (reference sequence). CDR3 length: 16 residues. V was clipped by 3 bases and J by 0 bases, with 9 bases between them. CDR3 DNA: TGTGCCAGCAGTTTGAGAGGAAGCTCCTATAATTCACCCCTCCACTTT. This codes for CASSLRGSSYNSPLHF.

The chain has TRBV10-3 and TRBJ1-1; D uncertain. Trimming cost V 11 bases and J 2 bases, with 18 bases left between them. From germline, CDR1 is ENHRY and CDR2 SYGVKD. This CDR3 region has 14 residues. The CDR3 DNA is TGTGCCTCCCTCGGGAGCGGCCCCAACACTGAAGCTTTCTTT. This translates into CASLGSGPNTEAFF.

The chain combines TRBV5-4 with TRBJ2-7; TRBD1 matches 7 bases. CDR1 and CDR2 (germline): SGHNT, YYREEE (reference sequence). J lost 0 bases, V lost 2 bases, and 5 bases had no gene match. The length of the CDR3 is 15 residues. The CDR3 DNA follows: TGTGCCAGCAGCTTCCGGACAGGACCCTCCTACGAGCAGTACTTC. This codes for CASSFRTGPSYEQYF.

This clone was seen a few times. The chain joins TRBV5-4 to TRBJ1-2; D is unresolved. This CDR3 spans 14 amino acids. Germline-derived CDR1 and CDR2 are SGHNT and YYREEE (reference sequence). Trimming shortened V by 0 bases and J by 1 base, and 7 bases separated the two germline ends. The DNA of the CDR3 is TGTGCCAGCAGCTTGGCTGTCCGTAACTATGGCTACACCTTC. Residues: CASSLAVRNYGYTF.

The rearrangement uses TRBV3-1 (or the pseudogene TRBV3-2) and TRBJ1-5; a possible D gene is TRBD1 (5 bases). The CDR3 runs 14 residues. Germline CDR1 LGHDT, CDR2 YNNKEL (reference sequence). The V and J ends lost 1 base and 5 bases respectively, with 9 bases between them. Here the CDR3 DNA reads TGTGCCAGCAGCCAAGGGGTAGGGGATCAGCCCCAGCATTTT. Translation gives CASSQGVGDQPQHF.

This chain links TRBV12-5 with TRBJ1-5; 8 nucleotides match TRBD1. Germline V CDR1 and CDR2: LGHNT, FRNRAP. The trim removed 4 bases at V and 4 bases at J, leaving 6 bases unmatched. The CDR3 sequence is 15 residues long. Here the CDR3 DNA reads TGTGCTAGTGGTTGGACCGACAGGGGAAATCAGCCCCAGCATTTT. It encodes CASGWTDRGNQPQHF.

V usage is TRBV7-2 and J usage is TRBJ2-5; the D gene is possibly TRBD2 (5 bases). Germline V CDR1 and CDR2: SGHTA, FQGNSA. CDR3 length equals 13 residues. V gave up 11 bases and J gave up 4 bases, with 17 bases separating them. CDR3 loop: CAHSRGPSETQYF. CDR3 sequence (DNA): TGTGCCCACAGCCGGGGTCCTTCAGAGACCCAGTACTTC. The entire variable domain, with the rest obtained from reference TRBV7-2 and TRBJ2-5, is as follows: GAGVSQSPSNKVTEKGKDVELRCDPISGHTALYWYRQSLGQGLEFLIYFQGNSAPDKSGLPSDRFSAERTGGSVSTLTIQRTQQEDSAVYLCAHSRGPSETQYFGPGTRLLVL.

The J gene is TRBJ2-7, the V gene TRBV12-3 or TRBV12-4; D is unresolved. The CDR3 is 13 amino acids. Trimming took off 7 bases at V and 4 bases at J, with 14 bases between the two ends. DNA for the CDR3: TGTGCCAGCAAAAAAACCCCCAAGTACGAGCAGTACTTC. Translated: CASKKTPKYEQYF.

This clone was counted at least ten times. The V call is TRBV6-1, the J call TRBJ1-4, with 7 bases matching TRBD1. V lost 0 bases to trimming and J lost 7 bases; unmatched junction nucleotides: 5. CDR1 is MNHNS, CDR2 SASEGT, per germline. The CDR3 spans 15 residues. CDR3 amino acids: CASSEALGTVEKLFF. Here the CDR3 DNA reads TGTGCCAGCAGTGAAGCGCTTGGGACAGTTGAAAAACTGTTTTTT.

This rearrangement joins TRBV6-5 to TRBJ1-1, with D unclear. The germline CDR1 and CDR2 sequences are MNHEY and SVGAGI. This CDR3 is built from 16 residues. V gave up 2 bases and J gave up 3 bases, with 16 bases separating them. The CDR3 region has the DNA TGTGCCAGCAGTTACGGCAGCCGGAGAAGGGACACTGAAGCTTTCTTT. Encoded protein: CASSYGSRRRDTEAFF.